This T cell receptor (beta chain) was documented in a study of shared clonotypes between healthy human individuals. This clone has a single count. Some clones are missing from TCRdb's copy, which holds only in-frame ones; the method was immunoSEQ multiplex PCR. The sample records approximately 180,000 clones, 85% to 95% being singletons. Each of the donors was a healthy adult who was HIV-negative and had not had a recent acute infection or vaccination. The V gene end was trimmed by 7 bases and the J gene end by 7 bases; junction bases not matched to a gene: 6. This CDR3 region has 13 residues. Germline lookup yields CDR1 SGHDT and CDR2 YYEEEE.

V usage is TRBV5-6 and J usage is TRBJ1-2, with TRBD1 matching 11 bases. Sample: naive CD4+ T cells sorted from blood. Subset here: CD45RA+ positively selected. The sequence came from a woman in her twenties or thirties in good health. CDR3 DNA: TGTGCCAGCGACCGTGGACAGGGGGCTGGCTACACCTTC. This codes for CASDRGQGAGYTF.